This T cell receptor beta chain originates from a study of T cell changes during pregnancy in multiple sclerosis. The V gene's germline CDR1 is SGHRS and CDR2 YFSETQ. The CDR3 sequence is 16 residues long. Trimming at V came to 1 base and at J to 7 bases, leaving 6 bases not matched to a gene. Some clones are missing from TCRdb's copy, which holds only in-frame ones; the method was immunoSEQ multiplex PCR. Of 90,000 or so clones listed, under 95% are singletons. The V and J genes are TRBV5-1 and TRBJ1-6; TRBD1 agrees at 9 bases. The source is a female donor in good health, enrolled as a control in a pregnancy study. Specimen: peripheral blood, collected in the first trimester of pregnancy. The chain's CDR3 is CASSLSGQGPNSPLHF. CDR3 in DNA: TGCGCCAGCAGCTTGTCGGGACAGGGTCCGAATTCACCCCTCCACTTT.